This TCR beta chain was captured by sequencing in a study of blood T cells in healthy people across ages. A second about 7 to 11 cycle PCR used barcoded and J-beta primers. MiXCR was run by TCRdb on the 5' RACE reads, yielding one entry per CDR3 protein. The repertoire holds around 580,000 distinct CDR3 sequences, with roughly 43% as singletons. Only a few counts were recorded for this clonotype. V was clipped by 5 bases and J by 2 bases; unmatched bases: 5. CDR1 is ENHRY, CDR2 SYGVKD, per germline. The CDR3 has 16 residues. The sample, around 9.9 milliliters of peripheral blood, was drawn from each donor.

The clonotype comes from an elderly man in good health. Specimen: blood. V and J are TRBV10-3 and TRBJ2-2; TRBD2 aligns across 10 bases. The CDR3 protein is CAISQGLAENTGELFF. In DNA form, the CDR3 reads TGTGCCATCAGTCAAGGACTAGCGGAAAACACCGGGGAGCTGTTTTTT.